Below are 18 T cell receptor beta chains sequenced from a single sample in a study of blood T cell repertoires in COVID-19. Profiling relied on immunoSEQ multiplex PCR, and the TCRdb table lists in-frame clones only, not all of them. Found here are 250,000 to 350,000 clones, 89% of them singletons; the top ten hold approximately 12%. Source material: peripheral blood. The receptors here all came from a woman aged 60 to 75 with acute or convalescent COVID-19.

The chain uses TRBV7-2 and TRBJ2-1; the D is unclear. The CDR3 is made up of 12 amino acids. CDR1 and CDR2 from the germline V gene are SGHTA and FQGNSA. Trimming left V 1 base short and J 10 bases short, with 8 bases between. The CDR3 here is CASSLDRWEQFF. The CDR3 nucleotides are TGTGCCAGCAGCTTAGATCGGTGGGAGCAGTTCTTC.

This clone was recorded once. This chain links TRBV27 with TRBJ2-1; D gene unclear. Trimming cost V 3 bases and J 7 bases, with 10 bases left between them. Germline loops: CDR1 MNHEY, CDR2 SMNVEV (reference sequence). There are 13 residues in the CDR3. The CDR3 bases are TGTGCCAGCAGTTTCGTTGATGAGAATGAGCAGTTCTTC. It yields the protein CASSFVDENEQFF.

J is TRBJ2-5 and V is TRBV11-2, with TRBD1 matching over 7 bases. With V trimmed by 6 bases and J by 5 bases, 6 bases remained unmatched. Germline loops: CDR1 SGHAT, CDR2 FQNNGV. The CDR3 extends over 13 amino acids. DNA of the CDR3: TGTGCCAGCAGTCCGACAGGGCCTGAGACCCAGTACTTC. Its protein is CASSPTGPETQYF.

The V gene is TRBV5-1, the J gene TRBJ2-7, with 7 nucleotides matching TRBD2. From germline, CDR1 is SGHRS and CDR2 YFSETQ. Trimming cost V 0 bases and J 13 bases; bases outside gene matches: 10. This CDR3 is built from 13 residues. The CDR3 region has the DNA TGCGCCAGCAGCTTGGCCGGTAGGACTAGGATCTACTTC. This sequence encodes CASSLAGRTRIYF.

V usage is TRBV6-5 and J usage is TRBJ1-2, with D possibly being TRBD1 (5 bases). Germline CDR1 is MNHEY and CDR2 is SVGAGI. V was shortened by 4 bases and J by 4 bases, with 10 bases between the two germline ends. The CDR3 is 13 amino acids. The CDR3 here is CASSSSGLYGYTF. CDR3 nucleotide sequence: TGTGCCAGCAGTTCATCAGGGCTCTATGGCTACACCTTC.

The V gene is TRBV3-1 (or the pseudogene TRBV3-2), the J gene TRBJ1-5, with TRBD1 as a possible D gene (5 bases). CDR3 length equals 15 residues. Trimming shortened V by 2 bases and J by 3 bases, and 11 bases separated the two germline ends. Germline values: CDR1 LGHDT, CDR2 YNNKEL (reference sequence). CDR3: CASSQIAGNNQPQHF. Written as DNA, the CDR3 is TGTGCCAGCAGCCAAATAGCAGGGAACAATCAGCCCCAGCATTTT.

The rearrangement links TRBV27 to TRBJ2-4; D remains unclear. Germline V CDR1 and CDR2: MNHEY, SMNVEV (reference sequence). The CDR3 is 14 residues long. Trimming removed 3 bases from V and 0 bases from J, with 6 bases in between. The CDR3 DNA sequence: TGTGCCAGCAGTTTGACATTAGCCAAAAACATTCAGTACTTC. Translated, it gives CASSLTLAKNIQYF.

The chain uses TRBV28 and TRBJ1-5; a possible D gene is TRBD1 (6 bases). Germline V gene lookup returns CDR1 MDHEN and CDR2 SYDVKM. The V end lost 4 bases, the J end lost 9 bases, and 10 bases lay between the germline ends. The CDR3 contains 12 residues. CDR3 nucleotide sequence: TGTGCCAGCAGTTGGGGGGGCGCGCCCCAGCATTTT. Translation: CASSWGGAPQHF.

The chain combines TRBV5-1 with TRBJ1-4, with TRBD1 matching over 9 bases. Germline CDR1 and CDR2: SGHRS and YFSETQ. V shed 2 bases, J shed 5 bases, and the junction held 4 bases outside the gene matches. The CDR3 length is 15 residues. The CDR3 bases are TGCGCCAGCAGCTTTTCAGGGACAGGGAATGAAAAACTGTTTTTT. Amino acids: CASSFSGTGNEKLFF. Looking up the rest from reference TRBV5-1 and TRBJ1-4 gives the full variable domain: KAGVTQTPRYLIKTRGQQVTLSCSPISGHRSVSWYQQTPGQGLQFLFEYFSETQRNKGNFPGRFSGRQFSNSRSEMNVSTLELGDSALYLCASSFSGTGNEKLFFGSGTQLSVL.

CDR3 DNA sequence: TGCAGCGTTGAGGTGACTAGCGGGAGGGCCATTTTCTACGAGCAGTACTTC. Protein sequence: CSVEVTSGRAIFYEQYF. This rearrangement joins TRBV29-1 to TRBJ2-7, with 14 nucleotides matching TRBD2. Looked up from germline, CDR1 is SQVTM and CDR2 is ANQGSEA. This CDR3 has 17 amino acids. V trimming: 3 bases; J trimming: 3 bases; junction bases outside the gene matches: 10.

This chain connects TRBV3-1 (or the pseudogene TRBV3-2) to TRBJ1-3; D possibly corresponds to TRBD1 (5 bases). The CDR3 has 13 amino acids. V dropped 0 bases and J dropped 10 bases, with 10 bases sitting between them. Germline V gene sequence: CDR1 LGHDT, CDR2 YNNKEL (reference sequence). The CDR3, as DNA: TGTGCCAGCAGCCAAGATCTCGACAGAACCATATATTTT. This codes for CASSQDLDRTIYF.

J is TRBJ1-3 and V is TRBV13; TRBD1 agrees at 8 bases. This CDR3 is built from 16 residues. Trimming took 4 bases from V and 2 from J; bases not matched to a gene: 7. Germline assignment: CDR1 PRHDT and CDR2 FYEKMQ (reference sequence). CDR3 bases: TGTGCCAGCAGCTACCCCACAGGGGGTCCTGGAAACACCATATATTTT. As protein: CASSYPTGGPGNTIYF.

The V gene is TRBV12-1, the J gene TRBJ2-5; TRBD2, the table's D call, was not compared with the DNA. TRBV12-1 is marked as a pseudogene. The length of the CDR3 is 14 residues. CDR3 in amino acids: CASSFVTGEETQYF. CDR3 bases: TGTGCCAGCAGCTTTGTTACGGGAGAAGAGACCCAGTACTTC.

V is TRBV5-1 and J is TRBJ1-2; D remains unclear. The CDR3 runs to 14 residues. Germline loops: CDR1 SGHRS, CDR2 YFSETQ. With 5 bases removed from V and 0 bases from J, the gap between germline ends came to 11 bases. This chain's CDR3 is CASSQEPSNYGYTF. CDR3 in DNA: TGCGCCAGCAGTCAGGAACCTTCTAACTATGGCTACACCTTC.

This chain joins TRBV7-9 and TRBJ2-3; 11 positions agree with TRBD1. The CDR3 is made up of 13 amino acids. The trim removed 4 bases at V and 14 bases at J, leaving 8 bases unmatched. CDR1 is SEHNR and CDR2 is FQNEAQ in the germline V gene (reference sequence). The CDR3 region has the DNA TGTGCCAGCAGCTCCGGACAGGGGGCGCTTCGGTATTTT. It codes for CASSSGQGALRYF.

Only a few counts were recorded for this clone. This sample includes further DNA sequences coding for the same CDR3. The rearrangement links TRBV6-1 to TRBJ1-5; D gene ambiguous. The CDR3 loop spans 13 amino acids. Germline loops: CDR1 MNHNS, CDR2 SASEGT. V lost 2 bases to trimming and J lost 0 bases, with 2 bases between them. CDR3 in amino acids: CASSELSNQPQHF. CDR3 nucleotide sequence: TGTGCCAGCAGTGAACTTAGCAATCAGCCCCAGCATTTT.

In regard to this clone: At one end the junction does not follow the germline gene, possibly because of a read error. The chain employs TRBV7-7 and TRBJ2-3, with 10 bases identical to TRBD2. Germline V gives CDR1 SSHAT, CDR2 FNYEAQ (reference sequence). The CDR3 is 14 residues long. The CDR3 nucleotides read TGTGCTAGCAGCTTAGCTAGCGGGAGAGGGGCGCAGTATTTT. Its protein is CASSLASGRGAQYF.

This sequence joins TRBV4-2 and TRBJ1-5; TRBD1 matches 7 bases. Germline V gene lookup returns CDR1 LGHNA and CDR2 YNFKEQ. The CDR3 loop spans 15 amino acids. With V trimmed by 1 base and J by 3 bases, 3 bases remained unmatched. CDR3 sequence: CASSQGQGSNQPQHF. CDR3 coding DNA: TGTGCCAGCAGCCAAGGACAGGGTTCCAATCAGCCCCAGCATTTT.